A selection of T cell receptor beta chains follows, all from one sample in a study of blood T cell repertoires in COVID-19. Some clones are missing from TCRdb's copy, which holds only in-frame ones; the method was immunoSEQ multiplex PCR. Of some 140,000 clones listed, around 86% are singletons. The sequencing input was PBMCs or T cells enriched from blood (not recorded which). Receptors were obtained from a man between 25 and 39 years old who had recovered from COVID-19. Each CDR3 is given without its conserved first and last residue. A D gene is named only where the DNA matches it firmly.

d_gene: .; j_gene: TRBJ1-5; v_gene: TRBV2; CDR3aa: ASSEARSGNQPQH
d_gene: .; j_gene: TRBJ1-1; v_gene: TRBV19; CDR3aa: ASSIGQENTEAF
d_gene: TRBD1; j_gene: TRBJ2-2; v_gene: TRBV4-1; CDR3aa: ASSQIVNRGPENTGELF
d_gene: TRBD2; j_gene: TRBJ2-1; v_gene: TRBV5-4; CDR3aa: ASSLTSDEQF
d_gene: .; j_gene: TRBJ1-2; v_gene: TRBV19; CDR3aa: ASSIYPGGPGTHGYT
d_gene: .; j_gene: TRBJ1-2; v_gene: TRBV9; CDR3aa: ASSVASDSYGYT
d_gene: .; j_gene: TRBJ2-7; v_gene: TRBV5-5; CDR3aa: ASSLGRDLYEQY
d_gene: .; j_gene: TRBJ1-1; v_gene: TRBV12-3/TRBV12-4; CDR3aa: ASQWGITEAF
d_gene: .; j_gene: TRBJ2-1; v_gene: TRBV2; CDR3aa: ASSDFVAADEQF
d_gene: .; j_gene: TRBJ1-4; v_gene: TRBV5-1; CDR3aa: ASRFVLEEKLF
d_gene: .; j_gene: TRBJ1-1; v_gene: TRBV11-2; CDR3aa: ASSLGHPNTEAF
d_gene: TRBD2; j_gene: TRBJ2-3; v_gene: TRBV9; CDR3aa: ASSVETSGWDTQY
d_gene: .; j_gene: TRBJ1-3; v_gene: TRBV11-2; CDR3aa: ASSLGPPQGSGNTIY
d_gene: TRBD2; j_gene: TRBJ2-1; v_gene: TRBV6-5; CDR3aa: ASSYSAGESYNEQF
d_gene: TRBD2; j_gene: TRBJ2-1; v_gene: TRBV7-9; CDR3aa: ASTLFNSAGREQF
d_gene: .; j_gene: TRBJ2-7; v_gene: TRBV11-2; CDR3aa: ASQGPVPLRGVGEQY
d_gene: .; j_gene: TRBJ2-6; v_gene: TRBV27; CDR3aa: ASSLRGPGGANVLT
d_gene: TRBD1; j_gene: TRBJ1-6; v_gene: TRBV19; CDR3aa: ASRDSGNSPLH
d_gene: .; j_gene: TRBJ1-2; v_gene: TRBV21-1; CDR3aa: ASSLLRGGVNGYT
d_gene: .; j_gene: TRBJ1-1; v_gene: TRBV7-2; CDR3aa: ASSLDATGMKTEAF
d_gene: .; j_gene: TRBJ2-3; v_gene: TRBV5-4; CDR3aa: ASSFAMVRETDTQY
d_gene: .; j_gene: TRBJ2-5; v_gene: TRBV7-2; CDR3aa: ASSPQRQETQY
d_gene: TRBD2; j_gene: TRBJ2-1; v_gene: TRBV20-1; CDR3aa: SASLSGRWGNEQF
d_gene: TRBD1; j_gene: TRBJ2-5; v_gene: TRBV4-2; CDR3aa: ASSQGGTGPQETQY
d_gene: .; j_gene: TRBJ1-6; v_gene: TRBV4-1; CDR3aa: ASSQDPRDSPLH
d_gene: .; j_gene: TRBJ1-4; v_gene: TRBV6-5; CDR3aa: ASRSRPQGHEKLF